Below, 21 T cell receptor beta chains from the same sample are listed, as sequenced in a study of blood T cell repertoires in COVID-19. Generated by immunoSEQ multiplex PCR, the TCRdb table keeps only in-frame clones and is missing some. The sample gives fewer than 150,000 clones, about 80% of which show up once; approximately 4% is in the top ten. Input material: PBMCs or T cells enriched from blood (not recorded which). The receptors derive from a man aged 45-65 years in a cohort exposed to, infected with or recovered from COVID-19 (not recorded which).

The chain has TRBV7-3 and TRBJ1-2; D remains unclear. CDR1 is SGHTA and CDR2 is FQGTGA in the germline V gene. This CDR3 is built from 13 residues. The germline V and J ends were trimmed by 5 bases and 0 bases, with 7 bases remaining between them. CDR3 residues: CASSPEANYGYTF. In DNA form, the CDR3 reads TGTGCCAGCAGCCCAGAAGCTAACTATGGCTACACCTTC.

V gene TRBV30 combines with J gene TRBJ2-3; 9 bases fit TRBD1. V lost 7 bases and J lost 5; bases outside the gene matches: 13. The CDR3 has 15 residues. Germline V lookup: CDR1 GTSNPN, CDR2 SVGIG (reference sequence). The CDR3 here is CAYDSGTGTRDTQYF. CDR3 DNA: TGTGCCTACGACTCCGGGACAGGGACCCGAGATACGCAGTATTTT.

The CDR3 DNA reads as TGCAGCGGTGGGACAGATGGCTACACCTTC. As protein: CSGGTDGYTF. The chain recombines TRBV29-1 with TRBJ1-2; TRBD1 aligns across 7 bases. The CDR3 length is 10 residues. CDR1 and CDR2 from the germline V gene are SQVTM and ANQGSEA. Germline trimming cut 7 bases from V and 6 bases from J; bases unmatched to any gene: 2.

This clone counts as medium-sized. The chain has TRBV27 and TRBJ2-2, with 11 bases lining up with TRBD2. Germline values: CDR1 MNHEY, CDR2 SMNVEV (reference sequence). J lost 4 bases, V lost 2 bases, and 9 bases had no gene match. The CDR3 has 18 amino acids. Here the CDR3 reads CASSLKPSGRPGTGELFF. The CDR3 DNA is TGTGCCAGCAGTTTAAAGCCTAGCGGGAGGCCGGGCACCGGGGAGCTGTTTTTT.

This chain links TRBV5-1 with TRBJ1-2; 7 positions agree with TRBD1. With V trimmed by 3 bases and J by 4 bases, 0 bases remained unmatched. The germline gives CDR1 SGHRS, CDR2 YFSETQ. The CDR3 has 12 residues. The CDR3 sequence is CASSWDSYGYTF. The CDR3 coding sequence is TGCGCCAGCAGCTGGGACAGCTATGGCTACACCTTC. The variable domain in full, completed from reference TRBV5-1 and TRBJ1-2, reads KAGVTQTPRYLIKTRGQQVTLSCSPISGHRSVSWYQQTPGQGLQFLFEYFSETQRNKGNFPGRFSGRQFSNSRSEMNVSTLELGDSALYLCASSWDSYGYTFGSGTRLTVV.

The V gene is TRBV15, the J gene TRBJ2-7; TRBD2 agrees at 9 bases. Germline CDR1 is LNHNV and CDR2 is YYDKDF (reference sequence). V was clipped by 6 bases and J by 1 base; unmatched bases: 1. CDR3 length: 13 amino acids. The CDR3 loop reads CATRLAGSYEQYF. Written as DNA, the CDR3 is TGTGCCACCAGGCTAGCGGGATCCTACGAGCAGTACTTC. Supplemented by reference TRBV15 and TRBJ2-7, the full variable domain reads DAMVIQNPRYQVTQFGKPVTLSCSQTLNHNVMYWYQQKSSQAPKLLFHYYDKDFNNEADTPDNFQSRRPNTSFCFLDIRSPGLGDTAMYLCATRLAGSYEQYFGPGTRLTVT.

This chain joins TRBV5-6 and TRBJ2-7, with D tentatively TRBD1 (5 bases). CDR3 length: 15 residues. Deletions cut 0 bases from V and 0 bases from J, with 10 bases between. CDR1 is SGHDT and CDR2 is YYEEEE in the germline V gene. The CDR3 nucleotides are TGTGCCAGCAGCTTGGTGGCAGGGTTCTCCTACGAGCAGTACTTC. It encodes CASSLVAGFSYEQYF.

The J gene is TRBJ2-7, the V gene TRBV28; weak D call: TRBD2 (5 bases). The V and J ends lost 5 bases and 0 bases respectively, with 8 bases between them. The CDR3 has 13 residues. CDR1 and CDR2 from the germline V gene are MDHEN and SYDVKM. The CDR3 bases are TGTGCCAGCAGTCCGGGGATCTCCTACGAGCAGTACTTC. This encodes CASSPGISYEQYF. Full variable domain (remainder filled in from reference TRBV28 and TRBJ2-7): DVKVTQSSRYLVKRTGEKVFLECVQDMDHENMFWYRQDPGLGLRLIYFSYDVKMKEKGDIPEGYSVSREKKERFSLILESASTNQTSMYLCASSPGISYEQYFGPGTRLTVT.

The chain links TRBV12-5 to TRBJ1-1; tentatively, D is TRBD1 (6 bases). Germline CDR1 is LGHNT and CDR2 is FRNRAP. This CDR3 is 12 amino acids long. V gave up 3 bases and J gave up 8 bases, with 10 bases separating them. CDR3 sequence: CASGLTGTEAFF. CDR3 nucleotides: TGTGCTAGTGGTTTAACCGGGACAGAAGCTTTCTTT. The full variable domain, its missing parts supplied by reference TRBV12-5 and TRBJ1-1, is DARVTQTPRHKVTEMGQEVTMRCQPILGHNTVFWYRQTMMQGLELLAYFRNRAPLDDSGMPKDRFSAEMPDATLATLKIQPSEPRDSAVYFCASGLTGTEAFFGQGTRLTVV.

CDR3 DNA: TGTGCCAGCAGCCCGGAGGAGTCGAGTGCATACGAGCAGTACTTC. This codes for CASSPEESSAYEQYF. The rearrangement links TRBV7-8 to TRBJ2-7; D may be TRBD2 (5 bases). This CDR3 has 15 amino acids. V was trimmed by 5 bases and J by 4 bases, leaving 18 bases between them. Looked up from germline, CDR1 is SGHVS and CDR2 is FQNEAQ.

A few counts support this clone. The chain combines TRBV6-5 with TRBJ2-5, with a possible D match to TRBD2 (5 bases). V lost 0 bases and J lost 2, with 7 bases in between. CDR1 is MNHEY, CDR2 SVGAGI, per germline. The CDR3 loop spans 14 amino acids. DNA for the CDR3: TGTGCCAGCAGTTACTCGAGGGTTCAAGAGACCCAGTACTTC. It is translated as CASSYSRVQETQYF.

The genes are TRBV12-5 and TRBJ2-1; 9 positions agree with TRBD2. Germline values: CDR1 LGHNT, CDR2 FRNRAP. V shed 2 bases and J 8 bases; nucleotides not matched to a gene: 10. The CDR3 loop spans 16 amino acids. The DNA of the CDR3 is TGTGCTAGTGGTTTGACCCCTAGCGGGACCCCCGATGAGCAGTTCTTC. Translated: CASGLTPSGTPDEQFF.

The chain uses TRBV5-1 and TRBJ2-1; D is perhaps TRBD2 (6 bases). CDR1 is SGHRS and CDR2 is YFSETQ in the germline V gene. The V end was cut by 4 bases, the J end by 3 bases, with 11 bases between. The CDR3 has 14 amino acids. The CDR3 bases are TGCGCCAGCAGCCCGGGGGACTTCTACAATGAGCAGTTCTTC. Amino acid sequence: CASSPGDFYNEQFF. Variable domain in full (rest from reference TRBV5-1 and TRBJ2-1): KAGVTQTPRYLIKTRGQQVTLSCSPISGHRSVSWYQQTPGQGLQFLFEYFSETQRNKGNFPGRFSGRQFSNSRSEMNVSTLELGDSALYLCASSPGDFYNEQFFGPGTRLTVL.

V gene TRBV30 combines with J gene TRBJ2-7; 7 positions match TRBD2. With 3 bases clipped from V and 4 bases from J, the junction kept 6 bases outside the gene matches. The germline gives CDR1 GTSNPN, CDR2 SVGIG (reference sequence). The CDR3 is 13 residues long. CDR3 coding DNA: TGTGCCTGGAGCAATGGGGGGGTATACGAGCAGTACTTC. It translates to CAWSNGGVYEQYF.

The V and J genes are TRBV15 and TRBJ2-3; 9 bases fit TRBD2. Germline values: CDR1 LNHNV, CDR2 YYDKDF (reference sequence). The length of the CDR3 is 15 residues. V gave up 5 bases and J gave up 5 bases; unmatched junction bases: 8. CDR3 DNA sequence: TGTGCCACCAGCGAAATAGCGGGAGCTAAAGATACGCAGTATTTT. Translated: CATSEIAGAKDTQYF.

V gene TRBV3-1 (or the pseudogene TRBV3-2) combines with J gene TRBJ2-2, with 8 bases matching TRBD1. Trimming at V came to 2 bases and at J to 1 base, leaving 0 bases not matched to a gene. The CDR3 extends over 15 amino acids. CDR1 and CDR2 (germline): LGHDT, YNNKEL (reference sequence). In nucleotides, the CDR3 is TGTGCCAGCAGCCAAACAGGGGGGAACACCGGGGAGCTGTTTTTT. Protein product: CASSQTGGNTGELFF.

The CDR3 spells CASSWDRSNYGYTF. Written as DNA, the CDR3 is TGTGCCAGCAGCTGGGACAGATCTAACTATGGCTACACCTTC. V usage is TRBV5-6 and J usage is TRBJ1-2; the match to TRBD1 covers 7 bases. This CDR3 region has 14 residues. V shed 3 bases and J 0 bases; nucleotides not matched to a gene: 2. In germline, CDR1 is SGHDT, CDR2 YYEEEE.

The V gene is TRBV5-6, the J gene TRBJ2-7; the D is unclear. The germline V gene has CDR1 SGHDT and CDR2 YYEEEE. The V end was cut by 0 bases, the J end by 3 bases, with 4 bases between. The CDR3 consists of 12 residues. This chain's CDR3 is CASSLGNYEQYF. The CDR3 region has the DNA TGTGCCAGCAGCTTGGGTAACTACGAGCAGTACTTC.

V is TRBV9 and J is TRBJ2-1, with 16 bases fitting TRBD2. CDR1 is SGDLS, CDR2 YYNGEE, per germline. The CDR3 is 19 residues long. V shed 4 bases and J 3 bases; nucleotides not matched to a gene: 10. This CDR3 is CASSPGTSGRARFYNEQFF. The CDR3 region has the DNA TGTGCCAGCAGCCCCGGGACTAGCGGGAGGGCCAGGTTCTACAATGAGCAGTTCTTC.

V gene TRBV6-1 combines with J gene TRBJ1-4; D is unresolved. The CDR3 is 13 residues long. Trimming took 0 bases from V and 5 from J, leaving 4 bases between them. Looked up from germline, CDR1 is MNHNS and CDR2 is SASEGT. The CDR3 DNA sequence: TGTGCCAGCAGTGAAGCGAGAAATGAAAAACTGTTTTTT. It yields the protein CASSEARNEKLFF.

The chain employs TRBV5-1 and TRBJ2-1, with 7 positions matching TRBD1. The length of the CDR3 is 15 residues. V shed 3 bases, J shed 9 bases, and the junction held 12 bases outside the gene matches. The germline CDR1 and CDR2 sequences are SGHRS and YFSETQ. CDR3 nucleotide sequence: TGCGCCAGCAGCTCGACAGGGAAAATAGGATCTGAGCAGTTCTTC. It yields the protein CASSSTGKIGSEQFF. Together with reference TRBV5-1 and TRBJ2-1, the CDR3 gives the full variable domain: KAGVTQTPRYLIKTRGQQVTLSCSPISGHRSVSWYQQTPGQGLQFLFEYFSETQRNKGNFPGRFSGRQFSNSRSEMNVSTLELGDSALYLCASSSTGKIGSEQFFGPGTRLTVL.